The rows below give T cell receptor beta chains drawn from one sample of a study of immune cell composition in non-small cell lung cancer. The repertoire was sequenced with immunoSEQ multiplex PCR; TCRdb's copy has only in-frame clones and lacks some. The sample shows 13,000 or so clones, around three quarters of them seen only once. The sample was lung tumor tissue. These receptors were taken from a human donor with non-small cell lung cancer. Both conserved end residues are part of each CDR3. A D gene is named only where the DNA matches it firmly. Size is omitted from some rows. Given values are once, few, many or a class for expanded clones.

V	size	D	J	DNA	CDR3
TRBV15	medium-sized	.	TRBJ1-2	TGTGCCACCAGCAGAGATCAGTCCAGGGGCGATGGCTACACCTTC	CATSRDQSRGDGYTF
TRBV19	once	TRBD2	TRBJ2-7	TGTGCCAGTAGTACGAGACTAGCGGGAGAGCAGTACTTC	CASSTRLAGEQYF
TRBV7-3	.	.	TRBJ1-2	TGTGCCAGCAGCCCGGAGGCGGGGGTCCGTTATGGCTACACCTTC	CASSPEAGVRYGYTF
TRBV18	.	.	TRBJ2-3	TGTGCCAGCTCAACCAGCGCCGGTACAAGGGGGGGAGTCACAGATACGCAGTATTTT	CASSTSAGTRGGVTDTQYF
TRBV2	.	.	TRBJ1-4	TGTGCCAGCGTGGGCGTGGATAATGAAAAACTGTTTTTT	CASVGVDNEKLFF
TRBV27	.	.	TRBJ2-7	TGTGCCAGCAGTCTCATACAGGGTTGGGAGCAGTACTTC	CASSLIQGWEQYF
TRBV9	few	TRBD2	TRBJ2-5	TGTGCCAGCAGCGTGGGGGGGTTAGGAATCGGGGAGACCCAGTACTTC	CASSVGGLGIGETQYF
TRBV5-1	.	TRBD2	TRBJ2-3	TGCGCCAGCAGCTTGGGCGGGAGGGCCGGAGATACGCAGTATTTT	CASSLGGRAGDTQYF
TRBV4-2	.	TRBD2	TRBJ2-1	TGTGCCAGCAGCCACGGACTAGCGGGAGACTTGCAGTTCTTC	CASSHGLAGDLQFF
TRBV4-3	.	TRBD2	TRBJ2-1	TGCGCCAGCAGCCAAGAGGGACTAGCTAGGAGCAATGAGCAGTTCTTC	CASSQEGLARSNEQFF
TRBV18	.	TRBD1	TRBJ1-6	TGTGCCAGCTCACCTAGCAGGGGGCAGGAATCACCCCTCCACTTT	CASSPSRGQESPLHF
TRBV9	.	.	TRBJ1-1	TGTGCCAGCAGCCCCGGGGGGATTGAAGCTTTCTTT	CASSPGGIEAFF
TRBV5-5	.	.	TRBJ1-6	TGTGCCAGCAGCTTACGAGGGCCCCACTCTAACTCCTATAATTCACCCCTCCACTTT	CASSLRGPHSNSYNSPLHF
TRBV28	.	TRBD2	TRBJ2-5	TGTGCCAGCAGTGACCTAGCGGGAGGGCCATACCAAGAGACCCAGTACTTC	CASSDLAGGPYQETQYF
TRBV7-3	.	.	TRBJ1-1	TGTGCCAGCAGCTCAGGATTGGCAGAAGCTTTCTTT	CASSSGLAEAFF
TRBV19	.	TRBD1	TRBJ2-1	TGTGCCAGTACCATAGACAGGGGAGACTACAATGAGCAGTTCTTC	CASTIDRGDYNEQFF
TRBV10-3	.	.	TRBJ2-3	TGTGCCATCCGCTCCACATACCCTAGCACAGATACGCAGTATTTT	CAIRSTYPSTDTQYF
TRBV7-8	.	TRBD1	TRBJ1-2	TGTGCCAGCAGCTCCACTCGACCGGGACAGGGGGGTTGCACCTTC	CASSSTRPGQGGCTF
TRBV7-2	.	.	TRBJ1-2	TGTGCCAGCAGCTTAAACAGCCTTAGGGGCTACACCTTC	CASSLNSLRGYTF
TRBV7-9	few	TRBD2	TRBJ2-1	TGTGCCAGCAGCTTGGCGGGAGGATCGGAAGAGCAGTTCTTC	CASSLAGGSEEQFF
TRBV5-1	.	.	TRBJ1-1	TGCGCCAGCAGCCCGGGGGGTTTGGGAGCTTTCTTT	CASSPGGLGAFF
TRBV18	.	TRBD2	TRBJ2-5	TGTGCCAGCTCAGTACTAGCGGGAGGGCCCGAGGAGACCCAGTACTTC	CASSVLAGGPEETQYF
TRBV29-1	once	.	TRBJ1-3	TGCAGCGTTGATCGTTTGGCCTCTGGAAACACCATATATTTT	CSVDRLASGNTIYF
TRBV4-3	.	.	TRBJ2-2	TGCGCCAGCAGCCAAGAGATCCAGGGGGGATCCGGGGAGCTGTTTTTT	CASSQEIQGGSGELFF
TRBV28	.	.	TRBJ2-1	TGTGCCAGCAGTGACACTAGGGGGTCCTACAATGAGCAGTTCTTC	CASSDTRGSYNEQFF
TRBV29-1	.	.	TRBJ2-5	TGCAGCGTTGAGACAGCTAACCAAGAGACCCAGTACTTC	CSVETANQETQYF
TRBV7-8	.	.	TRBJ1-4	TGTGCCAGCAGCTTAGGGTGGGGCGGTGAAAAACTGTTTTTT	CASSLGWGGEKLFF
TRBV6-4	few	TRBD1	TRBJ1-1	TGTGCCAGCAGTGTCGGCCCCCGGACAGGGGGTACGAACACTGAAGCTTTCTTT	CASSVGPRTGGTNTEAFF
TRBV5-1	once	TRBD2	TRBJ2-1	TGCGCCAGCAGCTTGGCCGGGCGGGGGGGCGTCGATGAGCAGTTCTTC	CASSLAGRGGVDEQFF
TRBV2	.	TRBD1	TRBJ2-1	TGTGCCAGCAGTGAAGGGACAGGGGTCCGGTGGATCTTC	CASSEGTGVRWIF
TRBV6-5	.	.	TRBJ2-1	TGTGCCAGTTTCGGTGGGCCCTACAATGAGCAGTTCTTC	CASFGGPYNEQFF
TRBV10-3	.	.	TRBJ1-2	TGTGCCATCAGTGATAGTCATGCTCGTGGCTACACCTTC	CAISDSHARGYTF
TRBV7-3	.	TRBD1	TRBJ1-1	TGTGCCAGCAGCCCGACAGGGGGCGAGAACACTGAAGCTTTCTTT	CASSPTGGENTEAFF
TRBV15	.	TRBD2	TRBJ2-3	TGTGCCACCAGCAGGGGTAGGCGGGGGACTAGCACAGATACGCAGTATTTT	CATSRGRRGTSTDTQYF
TRBV7-9	.	.	TRBJ1-4	TGTGCCAGCAGCCCGATCGGAGCAACTAATGAAAAACTGTTTTTT	CASSPIGATNEKLFF
TRBV13	.	TRBD1	TRBJ1-4	TGTGCCAGCAGCGCCCCCGGACAGGAAAATGAAAAACTGTTTTTT	CASSAPGQENEKLFF
TRBV4-3	.	.	TRBJ2-7	TGCGCCAGCAGCCAAGTATTAGCAGAACGTTACGAGCAGTACTTC	CASSQVLAERYEQYF
TRBV6-1	.	.	TRBJ2-3	TGTGCCAGCCAAATTAGCGGTTGGGAGAGAGATACGCAGTATTTT	CASQISGWERDTQYF
TRBV28	.	TRBD1	TRBJ1-5	TGTGCCAGCACCCCCGGGACAGGGGGTCAGCCCCAGCATTTT	CASTPGTGGQPQHF